These 5 T cell receptor beta chains share one sample of origin, sequenced in a study of T-cell memory formation after mild COVID-19. TCRdb reprocessed the 5' RACE reads with MiXCR, giving one entry per CDR3 protein. Of roughly 560,000 distinct CDR3 sequences in the sample, about a fifth are singletons; the top ten hold approximately 12%. The sequencing input was PBMCs or a T cell subset sorted from them (not recorded which). The receptor set was obtained from an adult woman who had mild COVID-19 (a few samples of this study predate the infection). Cell type and time point are not known.

The table lists this clonotype with a few counts. This chain links TRBV5-1 with TRBJ1-2; unclear D gene. Trimming pared 3 bases from V and 3 bases from J, leaving 9 bases between. The CDR3 runs to 13 residues. Germline V gives CDR1 SGHRS, CDR2 YFSETQ. DNA of the CDR3: TGCGCCAGCAGCTGGACGGGCGACTATGGCTACACCTTC. Protein: CASSWTGDYGYTF.

The chain recombines TRBV5-1 with TRBJ1-1, with D perhaps matching TRBD1 (6 bases). The germline V gene encodes CDR1 SGHRS and CDR2 YFSETQ. The CDR3 runs 16 residues. The V gene lost 2 bases and the J gene lost 1 base, with 15 bases spanning the gap. The CDR3 bases are TGCGCCAGCAGCTTTGGGCTGGGGGGCCAGAACACTGAAGCTTTCTTT. This sequence encodes CASSFGLGGQNTEAFF.

This clonotype appeared a few times. V and J are TRBV12-3 or TRBV12-4 and TRBJ2-6; D ambiguous. V dropped 4 bases and J dropped 4 bases, with 8 bases sitting between them. This CDR3 spans 14 amino acids. The CDR3: CASSSAEGANVLTF. Here the CDR3 DNA reads TGTGCCAGCAGTTCGGCGGAGGGGGCCAACGTCCTGACTTTC.

This clonotype was seen only a few times. This sequence joins TRBV3-1 and TRBJ1-3; perhaps TRBD1 as D (6 bases). Trimming removed 4 bases at V and 4 bases at J, with 14 bases between. Germline V gene sequence: CDR1 LGHDT, CDR2 YNNKEL (reference sequence). The CDR3 is 15 amino acids. The CDR3, as DNA: TGTGCCAGCAGCCTGACAGGATGGGAAGGAAACACCATATATTTT. Encoded protein: CASSLTGWEGNTIYF. Full variable domain (missing parts from reference TRBV3-1 and TRBJ1-3): DTAVSQTPKYLVTQMGNDKSIKCEQNLGHDTMYWYKQDSKKFLKIMFSYNNKELIINETVPNRFSPKSPDKAHLNLHINSLELGDSAVYFCASSLTGWEGNTIYFGEGSWLTVV.

V gene TRBV6-6 combines with J gene TRBJ1-2; unclear D gene. Per the germline V gene, CDR1 is MNHNY and CDR2 is SVGAGI (reference sequence). There are 11 residues in the CDR3. V dropped 6 bases and J dropped 13 bases, with 15 bases sitting between them. The CDR3 loop reads CASSLSTAATF. Written as DNA, the CDR3 is TGTGCCAGCAGCTTATCCACAGCCGCCACCTTC.